Listed below are T cell receptor beta chains from one sample, sequenced in a study of OX40 agonist ivuxolimab in advanced cancers. Assay used: immunoSEQ multiplex PCR; TCRdb lists only in-frame clones, some missing. The table records around 26,000 clones, roughly 90% of them present only once. The input for sequencing was CD4+ or CD8+ T cells sorted from blood, taken in a trial of the OX40 agonist ivuxolimab. These receptors all come from an adult with an advanced solid tumor such as melanoma, head and neck, liver or kidney cancer. CDR3s include the opening cysteine and the closing phenylalanine or tryptophan. D genes are given only for firm matches. Size values are once, few and many counts, or a class for expanded clones, and some rows have none.

cdr3_nt: TGTGCCAGCAGTTACGCCAGGGCCTACGAGCAGTACTTC
cdr3_aa: CASSYARAYEQYF
j_call: TRBJ2-7
v_call: TRBV6-5
d_call: -
clone_size: -

cdr3_nt: TGTGCCAGCAGCGCGGCCGGGACTAGCGGGATAAGAGGCGCCTACGAGCAGTACTTC
cdr3_aa: CASSAAGTSGIRGAYEQYF
j_call: TRBJ2-7
v_call: TRBV11-2
d_call: TRBD2
clone_size: -

cdr3_nt: TGTGCCAGTAGTTTCCTAGCGGGAGCCTCCTACAATGAGCAGTTCTTC
cdr3_aa: CASSFLAGASYNEQFF
j_call: TRBJ2-1
v_call: TRBV19
d_call: TRBD2
clone_size: -

cdr3_nt: TGCGCCAGCAGCCGGGGGACCGCCGGGGGAACTGAAGCTTTCTTT
cdr3_aa: CASSRGTAGGTEAFF
j_call: TRBJ1-1
v_call: TRBV4-1
d_call: -
clone_size: -

cdr3_nt: TGTGCCAGCAGCACCGGGACGGTTTCACCCCTCCACTTT
cdr3_aa: CASSTGTVSPLHF
j_call: TRBJ1-6
v_call: TRBV27
d_call: -
clone_size: -

cdr3_nt: TGTGCCAGTAGTATAGTTTCACCCAGCCTACAGTTCTTC
cdr3_aa: CASSIVSPSLQFF
j_call: TRBJ2-1
v_call: TRBV19
d_call: -
clone_size: -

cdr3_nt: TGTGCCATCAGTGAGCAATACGTCGGATTCGATGGCTACACCTTC
cdr3_aa: CAISEQYVGFDGYTF
j_call: TRBJ1-2
v_call: TRBV10-3
d_call: -
clone_size: -

cdr3_nt: TGTGCCAGCAGCGCCGGGACAGAGGTCGAGCAGTACTTC
cdr3_aa: CASSAGTEVEQYF
j_call: TRBJ2-7
v_call: TRBV6-6
d_call: TRBD1
clone_size: -

cdr3_nt: TGTGCCAGCAGTGCGCGTACGAGGGGGGGGTCAAGCTATGGCTACACCTTC
cdr3_aa: CASSARTRGGSSYGYTF
j_call: TRBJ1-2
v_call: TRBV6-1
d_call: -
clone_size: few

cdr3_nt: TGTGCCAGCAGCTTGGCGGAGTTTCCCTACGAGCAGTACTTC
cdr3_aa: CASSLAEFPYEQYF
j_call: TRBJ2-7
v_call: TRBV5-4
d_call: -
clone_size: few

cdr3_nt: TGTGCCAGCAGCGTAGCGGCGGGGGAAGCTGGCTACACCTTC
cdr3_aa: CASSVAAGEAGYTF
j_call: TRBJ1-2
v_call: TRBV9
d_call: -
clone_size: -

cdr3_nt: TGTGCCAGCAGCCCATACAGGGACGTGATGGGCGGCTACACCTTC
cdr3_aa: CASSPYRDVMGGYTF
j_call: TRBJ1-2
v_call: TRBV4-2
d_call: -
clone_size: -

cdr3_nt: TGTGCCAGCAGCCCTCACAGGGCCCACTATGGCTACACCTTC
cdr3_aa: CASSPHRAHYGYTF
j_call: TRBJ1-2
v_call: TRBV7-9
d_call: -
clone_size: -

cdr3_nt: TGTGCCAGTAGTATAGGAACTAGCGGGGACCAAGAGACCCAGTACTTC
cdr3_aa: CASSIGTSGDQETQYF
j_call: TRBJ2-5
v_call: TRBV19
d_call: TRBD2
clone_size: -

cdr3_nt: TGTGCCAGTACCTCGAGGGCCGAAAAACTGTTTTTT
cdr3_aa: CASTSRAEKLFF
j_call: TRBJ1-4
v_call: TRBV19
d_call: -
clone_size: -

cdr3_nt: TGTGCCACCAGCAGAGATCCGGGCCCAACTAATGAAAAACTGTTTTTT
cdr3_aa: CATSRDPGPTNEKLFF
j_call: TRBJ1-4
v_call: TRBV15
d_call: -
clone_size: once

cdr3_nt: TGTGCCAGCAGCTCAAGGGCCGGCTGGGACATTGAAAACATTCAGTACTTC
cdr3_aa: CASSSRAGWDIENIQYF
j_call: TRBJ2-4
v_call: TRBV5-5
d_call: -
clone_size: -

cdr3_nt: TGCGCCAGCTCGCCGGGGGGGGCCTACAGCACAGATACGCAGTATTTT
cdr3_aa: CASSPGGAYSTDTQYF
j_call: TRBJ2-3
v_call: TRBV10-1
d_call: TRBD2
clone_size: -

cdr3_nt: TGTGCCAGCAGTGGGACAGGCGCCCACTACGAGCAGTACTTC
cdr3_aa: CASSGTGAHYEQYF
j_call: TRBJ2-7
v_call: TRBV28
d_call: TRBD1
clone_size: once

cdr3_nt: TGTGCCAGCAGCTTGGTTCAGGGGGTAGAGACCCAGTACTTC
cdr3_aa: CASSLVQGVETQYF
j_call: TRBJ2-5
v_call: TRBV5-8
d_call: TRBD1
clone_size: -

cdr3_nt: TGTGCCAGCAGCTTTGGGGGCTTACCGCACACTGAAGCTTTCTTT
cdr3_aa: CASSFGGLPHTEAFF
j_call: TRBJ1-1
v_call: TRBV12-1
d_call: -
clone_size: -

cdr3_nt: TGTGCCAGCAGCGTAGTTGGAGGACAGGTGACAGATACGCAGTATTTT
cdr3_aa: CASSVVGGQVTDTQYF
j_call: TRBJ2-3
v_call: TRBV9
d_call: TRBD1
clone_size: -

cdr3_nt: TGTGCCAGCAGCTTATATTTCGGGGGGACAGATTACAATGAGCAGTTCTTC
cdr3_aa: CASSLYFGGTDYNEQFF
j_call: TRBJ2-1
v_call: TRBV11-2
d_call: -
clone_size: -

cdr3_nt: TGCGCCAGCAGCCAAGTGGGAGCGGGCTACGAGCAGTACTTC
cdr3_aa: CASSQVGAGYEQYF
j_call: TRBJ2-7
v_call: TRBV4-1
d_call: -
clone_size: -

cdr3_nt: TGTGCCAGCAGTGACCAGGGGGGTTCCATGAACACTGAAGCTTTCTTT
cdr3_aa: CASSDQGGSMNTEAFF
j_call: TRBJ1-1
v_call: TRBV2
d_call: TRBD1
clone_size: -

cdr3_nt: TGTGCCAGCAGCGTGGGACAGGGAGGCAGCTTCGAGCAGTACTTC
cdr3_aa: CASSVGQGGSFEQYF
j_call: TRBJ2-7
v_call: TRBV9
d_call: TRBD1
clone_size: -

cdr3_nt: TGCGCCAGCAGCGGTAGTGTGGTCCGCGGAGATGGGGGCACTGAAGCTTTCTTT
cdr3_aa: CASSGSVVRGDGGTEAFF
j_call: TRBJ1-1
v_call: TRBV5-1
d_call: -
clone_size: -

cdr3_nt: TGTGCCAGCAGCTTAGTAACTGAAGCTTTCTTT
cdr3_aa: CASSLVTEAFF
j_call: TRBJ1-1
v_call: TRBV7-9
d_call: -
clone_size: -

cdr3_nt: TGTGCCAGCAGCCAACAGAGCGGGCAGGGGGTTGGCTACGAGCAGTACTTC
cdr3_aa: CASSQQSGQGVGYEQYF
j_call: TRBJ2-7
v_call: TRBV11-2
d_call: -
clone_size: -